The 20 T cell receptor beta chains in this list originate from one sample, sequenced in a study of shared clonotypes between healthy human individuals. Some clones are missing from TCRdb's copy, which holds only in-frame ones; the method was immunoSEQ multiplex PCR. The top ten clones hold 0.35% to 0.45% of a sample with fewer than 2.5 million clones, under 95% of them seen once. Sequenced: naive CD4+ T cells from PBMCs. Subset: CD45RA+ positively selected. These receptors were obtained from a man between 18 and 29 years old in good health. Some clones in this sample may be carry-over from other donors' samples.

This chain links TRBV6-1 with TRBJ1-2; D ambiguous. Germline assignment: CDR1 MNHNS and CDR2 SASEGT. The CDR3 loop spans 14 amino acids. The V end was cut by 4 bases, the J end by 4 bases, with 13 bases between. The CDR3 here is CASSGYGPGYGYTF. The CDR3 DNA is TGTGCCAGCAGTGGCTACGGGCCGGGCTATGGCTACACCTTC.

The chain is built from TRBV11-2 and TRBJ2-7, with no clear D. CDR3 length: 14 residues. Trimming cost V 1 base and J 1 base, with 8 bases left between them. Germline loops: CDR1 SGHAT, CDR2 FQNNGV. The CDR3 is CASSLGLRSYEQYF. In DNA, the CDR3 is TGTGCCAGCAGCTTAGGTCTCCGTTCCTACGAGCAGTACTTC.

Here the CDR3 DNA reads TGTGCCAGCAGTACCGAGACAGGGGTCGAGCAGTACTTC. Its protein is CASSTETGVEQYF. V is TRBV2 and J is TRBJ2-7; 8 bases agree with TRBD1. CDR3 length equals 13 residues. Germline CDR1 and CDR2: SNHLY and FYNNEI. The V and J ends lost 5 bases and 6 bases, in that order; junction bases with no gene match: 6.

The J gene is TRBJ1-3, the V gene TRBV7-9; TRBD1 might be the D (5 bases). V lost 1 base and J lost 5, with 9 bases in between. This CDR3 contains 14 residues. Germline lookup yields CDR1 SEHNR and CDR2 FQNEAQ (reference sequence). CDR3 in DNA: TGTGCCAGCAGCTTAGAAACAGGCAGAAACACCATATATTTT. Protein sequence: CASSLETGRNTIYF.

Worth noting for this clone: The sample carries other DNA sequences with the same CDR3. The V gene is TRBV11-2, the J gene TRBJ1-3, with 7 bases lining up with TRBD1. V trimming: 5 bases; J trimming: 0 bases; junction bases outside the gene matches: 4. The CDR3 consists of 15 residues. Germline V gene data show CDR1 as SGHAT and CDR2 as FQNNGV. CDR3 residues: CASSLTGVSGNTIYF. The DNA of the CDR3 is TGTGCCAGCAGCCTTACAGGGGTCTCTGGAAACACCATATATTTT.

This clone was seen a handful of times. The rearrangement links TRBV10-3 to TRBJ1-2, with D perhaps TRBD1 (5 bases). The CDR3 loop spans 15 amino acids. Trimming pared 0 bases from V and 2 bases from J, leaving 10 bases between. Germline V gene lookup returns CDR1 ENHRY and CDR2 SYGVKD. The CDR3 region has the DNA TGTGCCATCAGTGAGTCCCCAGGGAAGAACTATGGCTACACCTTC. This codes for CAISESPGKNYGYTF.

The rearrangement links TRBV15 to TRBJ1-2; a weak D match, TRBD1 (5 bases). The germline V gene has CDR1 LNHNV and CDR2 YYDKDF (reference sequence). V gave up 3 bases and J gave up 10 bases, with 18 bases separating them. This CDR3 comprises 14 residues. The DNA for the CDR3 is TGTGCCACCAGCAGGGGTTTAGGGGCGGTGGACTACACCTTC. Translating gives CATSRGLGAVDYTF. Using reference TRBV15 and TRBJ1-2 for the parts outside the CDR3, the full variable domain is DAMVIQNPRYQVTQFGKPVTLSCSQTLNHNVMYWYQQKSSQAPKLLFHYYDKDFNNEADTPDNFQSRRPNTSFCFLDIRSPGLGDTAMYLCATSRGLGAVDYTFGSGTRLTVV.

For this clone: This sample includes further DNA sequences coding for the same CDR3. The CDR3 loop reads CASSYGAQETQYF. In DNA form, the CDR3 reads TGTGCCAGCAGCTATGGGGCCCAAGAGACCCAGTACTTC. The rearrangement uses TRBV7-3 and TRBJ2-5; maybe TRBD1 (5 bases). Germline loops: CDR1 SGHTA, CDR2 FQGTGA. The CDR3 covers 13 residues. Trimming cost V 4 bases and J 1 base, with 7 bases left between them.

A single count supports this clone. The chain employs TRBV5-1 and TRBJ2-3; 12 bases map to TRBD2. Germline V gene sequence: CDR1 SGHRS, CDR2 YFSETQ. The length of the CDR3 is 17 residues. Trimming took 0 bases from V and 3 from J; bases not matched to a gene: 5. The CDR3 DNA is TGCGCCAGCAGCTTGGGGACTAGCGGGATAAAGACAGATACGCAGTATTTT. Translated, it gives CASSLGTSGIKTDTQYF. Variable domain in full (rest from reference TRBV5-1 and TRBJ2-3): KAGVTQTPRYLIKTRGQQVTLSCSPISGHRSVSWYQQTPGQGLQFLFEYFSETQRNKGNFPGRFSGRQFSNSRSEMNVSTLELGDSALYLCASSLGTSGIKTDTQYFGPGTRLTVL.

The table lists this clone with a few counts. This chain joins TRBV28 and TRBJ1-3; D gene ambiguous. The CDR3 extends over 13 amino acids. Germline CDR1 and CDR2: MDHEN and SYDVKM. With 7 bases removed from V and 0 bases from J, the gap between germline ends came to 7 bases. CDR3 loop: CASTWRSGNTIYF. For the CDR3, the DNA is TGTGCCAGCACCTGGCGCTCTGGAAACACCATATATTTT. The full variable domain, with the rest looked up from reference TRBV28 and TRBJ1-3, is DVKVTQSSRYLVKRTGEKVFLECVQDMDHENMFWYRQDPGLGLRLIYFSYDVKMKEKGDIPEGYSVSREKKERFSLILESASTNQTSMYLCASTWRSGNTIYFGEGSWLTVV.

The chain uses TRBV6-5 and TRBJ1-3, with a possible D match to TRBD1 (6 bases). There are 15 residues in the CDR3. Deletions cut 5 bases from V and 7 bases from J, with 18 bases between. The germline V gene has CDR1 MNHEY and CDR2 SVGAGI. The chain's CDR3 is CASSRLQGGTNTIYF. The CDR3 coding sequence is TGTGCCAGCAGTCGATTACAGGGAGGAACGAACACCATATATTTT.

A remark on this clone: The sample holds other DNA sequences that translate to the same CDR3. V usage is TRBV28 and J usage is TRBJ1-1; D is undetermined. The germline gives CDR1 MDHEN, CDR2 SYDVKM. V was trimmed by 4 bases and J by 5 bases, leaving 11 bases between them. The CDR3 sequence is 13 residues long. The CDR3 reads CASSSGLRTEAFF. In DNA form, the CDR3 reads TGTGCCAGCAGTTCGGGGTTACGGACTGAAGCTTTCTTT.

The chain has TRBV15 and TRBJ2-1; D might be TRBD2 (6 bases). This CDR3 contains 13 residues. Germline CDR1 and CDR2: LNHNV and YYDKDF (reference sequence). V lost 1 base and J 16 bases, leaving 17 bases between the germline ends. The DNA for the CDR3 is TGTGCCACCAGCAGAGGTGGAACGGGAGTACGATTCTTC. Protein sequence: CATSRGGTGVRFF.

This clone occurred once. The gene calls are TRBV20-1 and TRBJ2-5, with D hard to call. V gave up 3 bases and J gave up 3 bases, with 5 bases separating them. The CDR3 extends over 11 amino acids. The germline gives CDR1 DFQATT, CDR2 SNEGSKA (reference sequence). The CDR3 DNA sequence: TGCAGTGCTAGGTGGGAAGAGACCCAGTACTTC. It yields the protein CSARWEETQYF.

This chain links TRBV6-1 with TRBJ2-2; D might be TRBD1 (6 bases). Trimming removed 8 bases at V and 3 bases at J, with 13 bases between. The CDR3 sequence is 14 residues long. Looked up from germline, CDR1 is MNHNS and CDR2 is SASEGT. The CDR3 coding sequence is TGTGCCAGCTGCGGACAGTTATACACCGGGGAGCTGTTTTTT. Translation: CASCGQLYTGELFF.

CDR3 region: CASSLAPTDRKAAKNIQYF. The DNA of the CDR3 is TGCGCCAGCAGCTTGGCCCCGACCGACAGAAAAGCCGCAAAAAACATTCAGTACTTC. J is TRBJ2-4 and V is TRBV5-1; maybe TRBD1 (5 bases). Trimming shortened V by 0 bases and J by 4 bases, and 23 bases separated the two germline ends. The length of the CDR3 is 19 residues. From germline, CDR1 is SGHRS and CDR2 YFSETQ.

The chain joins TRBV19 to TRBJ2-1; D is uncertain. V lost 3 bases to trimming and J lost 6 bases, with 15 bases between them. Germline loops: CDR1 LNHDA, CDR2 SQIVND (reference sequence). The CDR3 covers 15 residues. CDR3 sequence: CASSISLGLLNEQFF. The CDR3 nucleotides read TGTGCCAGTAGTATTAGTCTCGGGCTGCTCAATGAGCAGTTCTTC.

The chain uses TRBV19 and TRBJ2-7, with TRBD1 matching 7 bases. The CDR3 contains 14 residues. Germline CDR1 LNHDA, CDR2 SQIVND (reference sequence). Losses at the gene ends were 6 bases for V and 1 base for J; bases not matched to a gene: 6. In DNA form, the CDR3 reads TGTGCCAGTAGGGGGACAGCCGCTTCCTACGAGCAGTACTTC. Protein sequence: CASRGTAASYEQYF.

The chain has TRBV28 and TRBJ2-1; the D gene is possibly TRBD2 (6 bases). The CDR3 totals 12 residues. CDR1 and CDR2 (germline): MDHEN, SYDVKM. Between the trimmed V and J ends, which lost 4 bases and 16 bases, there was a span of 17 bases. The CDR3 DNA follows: TGTGCCAGCAGTTCACACGGACGGAGGGCCTTCTTC. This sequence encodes CASSSHGRRAFF.

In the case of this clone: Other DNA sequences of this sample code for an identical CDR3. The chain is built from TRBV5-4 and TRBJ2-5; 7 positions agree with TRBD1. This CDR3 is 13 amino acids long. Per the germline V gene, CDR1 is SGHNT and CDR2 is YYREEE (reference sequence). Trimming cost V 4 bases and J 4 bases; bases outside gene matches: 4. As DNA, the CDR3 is TGTGCCAGCAGCCCGGCAGGGGGAGAGACCCAGTACTTC. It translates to CASSPAGGETQYF.